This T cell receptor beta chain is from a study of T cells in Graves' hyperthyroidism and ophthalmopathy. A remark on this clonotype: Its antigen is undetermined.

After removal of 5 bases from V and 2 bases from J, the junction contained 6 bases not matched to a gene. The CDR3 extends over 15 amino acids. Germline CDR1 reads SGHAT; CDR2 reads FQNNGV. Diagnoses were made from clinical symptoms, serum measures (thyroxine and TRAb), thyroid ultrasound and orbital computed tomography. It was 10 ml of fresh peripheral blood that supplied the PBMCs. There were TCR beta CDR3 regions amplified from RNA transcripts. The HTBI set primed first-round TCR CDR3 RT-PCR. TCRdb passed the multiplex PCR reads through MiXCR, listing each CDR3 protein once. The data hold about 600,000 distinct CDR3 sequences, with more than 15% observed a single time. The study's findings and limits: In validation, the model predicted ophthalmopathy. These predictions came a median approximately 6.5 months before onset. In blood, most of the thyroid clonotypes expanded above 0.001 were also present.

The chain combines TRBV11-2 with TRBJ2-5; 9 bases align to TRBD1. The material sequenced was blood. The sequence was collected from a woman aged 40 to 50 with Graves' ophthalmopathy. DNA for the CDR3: TGTGCCAGCAGCCAGCACGGGACAGGGCAAGAGACCCAGTACTTC. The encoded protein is CASSQHGTGQETQYF.